This TCR beta chain was sequenced for a study of Graves' ophthalmopathy and Graves' hyperthyroidism (dated by TCRdb to the late 2010s). Turning to the overall study: Peripheral blood was collected at initial diagnosis, prior to any treatment. Following sample collection, hyperthyroidism patients were given methimazole at a starting dose of 30 mg daily, and ophthalmopathy patients were given high-dose intravenous methylprednisolone. The study used signatures of the TCR beta repertoire to tell Graves' ophthalmopathy apart from Graves' hyperthyroidism and to predict which patients would progress to ophthalmopathy. For independent validation, a separate cohort was made up of approximately 18 hyperthyroidism patients plus 17 patients who later progressed from hyperthyroidism to ophthalmopathy. To explore V-J signatures distinguishing ophthalmopathy from hyperthyroidism, a discovery set of approximately 100 patients (roughly 45 ophthalmopathy, about 57 stable hyperthyroidism) was enrolled. In five or six hyperthyroidism patients, T-cell repertoires of thyroid tissue and blood were compared. In total, some 140 blood samples were TCR-sequenced: approximately 42 ophthalmopathy, about 75 hyperthyroidism and around 17 hyperthyroidism-to-ophthalmopathy patients.

The study at large found these results: Most expanded thyroid clonotypes with frequency above 0.001 were also detected in blood, suggesting blood repertoires may reflect the thyroid immune response. In validation, the model predicted ophthalmopathy progression with over 60% sensitivity and about 73% specificity; approximately 12 predicted patients were CT-confirmed with GO in a median of approximately 6.5 months. No statistical method was used to predetermine the sample size, and group allocation was not hidden from the investigators. The 13-signature model separated ophthalmopathy from stable hyperthyroidism with roughly 89% sensitivity and 81.08% specificity in cross-validation, and 80%/75% in the test set.

Patients with ophthalmopathy had moderately to severely active disease, with a Clinical Activity Score of 3 or more, a NOSPECS grade of 4 or more, and a disease duration of less than 3 months. Anyone with other autoimmune diseases, uncontrolled infections, pregnancy or lactation was excluded from the study. Clinical symptoms, serum thyroxine, TRAb, thyroid ultrasound and orbital computed tomography formed the basis of the diagnosis. Using Ficoll-Paque density gradient centrifugation, PBMCs were isolated from over 8.5 ml of fresh peripheral blood. Trizol reagent was used to extract the total RNA, and its quality was then checked on an Agilent 2100 Bioanalyzer. Trimming takes 2 bases off V and 8 bases off J; junction bases not matched to a gene: 11. From the germline V gene (reference sequence), CDR1 is LNHDA and CDR2 is SQIVND. The CDR3 numbers 15 residues from cysteine through phenylalanine. CDR3 DNA only is kept here, 45 bases in frame from base 1.

For repertoire sequencing, TCR beta CDR3 regions were amplified from RNA transcripts. A first-round RT-PCR used HTBI primers with the Qiagen OneStep RT-PCR kit, followed by a second-round multiplex PCR, size selection and purification. Libraries were sequenced on an Illumina HiSeq2000 using paired-end 100 bp reads. From the authors' description of their analysis: SOAPnuke was used to process the reads, throwing out any read that had adapters, had uncalled bases, had a mean Phred below 15, or lacked an exact constant-primer or identifier match. COPE v1.2.5 was used to merge high-quality paired reads. Unique nucleotide sequences were defined as clonotypes and aligned to IMGT TRB V, D and J references using MiTCR v1.1. Analysis was restricted to V-J combinations with a frequency above 0.0001, which covered 99% to 99.2% of repertoires. For each V-J combination, a TCR clonal expansion and chaos score was defined as F50 clonal expansion divided by the chaos observed in the TCRdist matrix. Welch's t-statistics and random forest were used to narrow the features down to around twelve V-J combinations, which were then fed into a naive Bayes classifier. The similarity between thyroid and blood repertoires was quantified using the Morisita-Horn index. In-frame beta chains were kept once TCRdb had trimmed the public reads at Q25 with fastp and called clones with MiXCR. Duplicate CDR3 protein sequences are folded into a single record with the most common DNA and genes. TCRdb, rather than the study authors, made the V and J calls. Counted in this sample were a few hundred thousand distinct CDR3 sequences; 17% of them appeared once. The ten top clones hold about 12% of the sample.

This clonotype was seen many times. Which antigen it targets is not known. No qualities accompany the bases; no much larger clone lies one base away. Recombination joined TRBV19 with TRBJ1-1; TRBD1 fits 7 bases in the junction. Input material: peripheral blood. This sequence was found in an adult man with Graves' ophthalmopathy. CDR3 region: CASSIPGQRTQEAFF. The DNA reads as follows: TGTGCCAGTAGTATACCGGGACAGAGGACCCAGGAAGCTTTCTTT.